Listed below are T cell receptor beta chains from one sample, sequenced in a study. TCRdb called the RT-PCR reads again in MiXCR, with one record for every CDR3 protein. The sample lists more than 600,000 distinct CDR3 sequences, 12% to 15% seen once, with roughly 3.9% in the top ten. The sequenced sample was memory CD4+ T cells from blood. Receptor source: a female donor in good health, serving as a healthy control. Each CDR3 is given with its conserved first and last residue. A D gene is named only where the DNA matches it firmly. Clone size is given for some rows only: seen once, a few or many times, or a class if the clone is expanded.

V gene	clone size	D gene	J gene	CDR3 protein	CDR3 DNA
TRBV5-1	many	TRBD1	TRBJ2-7	CASSPGTGTTNEQYF	TGCGCCAGCAGCCCCGGGACAGGGACAACCAACGAGCAGTACTTC
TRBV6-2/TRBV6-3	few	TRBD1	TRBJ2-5	CASSRPGQSPTQYF	TGTGCCAGCAGCCGGCCGGGACAGTCCCCGACCCAGTACTTC
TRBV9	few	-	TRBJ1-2	CASSGAAEGSGSYGYTF	TGTGCCAGCAGCGGTGCGGCAGAGGGTTCAGGGAGCTATGGCTACACCTTC
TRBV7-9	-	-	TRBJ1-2	CASSPDGDGYTF	TGTGCCAGCAGTCCGGACGGCGATGGCTACACCTTC
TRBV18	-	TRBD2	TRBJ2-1	CASSPQGLADSYNEQFF	TGTGCCAGCTCACCACAAGGACTAGCGGACTCCTACAATGAGCAGTTCTTC
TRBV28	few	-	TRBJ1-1	CASSQRTPRRAFF	TGTGCCAGCAGCCAAAGGACGCCGCGACGGGCTTTCTTT
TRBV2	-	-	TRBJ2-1	CASRGLNNEQFF	TGTGCCAGCAGGGGACTCAACAATGAGCAGTTCTTC
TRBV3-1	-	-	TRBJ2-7	CASSDKIVGPPHEQYF	TGTGCCAGCAGCGATAAAATCGTTGGGCCCCCCCACGAGCAGTACTTC
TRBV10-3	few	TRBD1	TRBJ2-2	CAIRGQGDNTGELFF	TGTGCCATCAGGGGACAGGGAGATAACACCGGGGAGCTGTTTTTT
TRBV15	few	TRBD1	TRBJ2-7	CATSRDRDRGREQYF	TGTGCCACCAGCAGAGATCGGGACAGGGGGCGCGAGCAGTACTTC
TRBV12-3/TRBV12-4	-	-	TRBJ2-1	CASSPGQLRGNEQFF	TGTGCCAGCAGTCCCGGACAGTTAAGAGGCAATGAGCAGTTCTTC
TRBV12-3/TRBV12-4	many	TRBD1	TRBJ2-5	CASRGTEETQYF	TGTGCCAGCAGGGGGACAGAAGAGACCCAGTACTTC
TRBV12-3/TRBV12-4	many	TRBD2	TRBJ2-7	CASSQTSGRLEQYF	TGTGCCAGCAGTCAGACTAGCGGGAGGCTCGAGCAGTACTTC
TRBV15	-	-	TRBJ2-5	CATSREGSAGTQYF	TGTGCCACCAGCAGAGAAGGGTCGGCGGGGACCCAGTACTTC
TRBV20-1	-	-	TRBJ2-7	CSARIDHEQYF	TGCAGTGCTAGAATCGACCACGAGCAGTACTTC
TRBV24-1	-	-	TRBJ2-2	CATSDSQNRATGELFF	TGTGCCACCAGTGATTCGCAAAACAGGGCCACCGGGGAGCTGTTTTTT
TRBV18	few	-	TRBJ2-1	CASSPLQGKEQFF	TGTGCCAGCTCACCTCTCCAGGGAAAGGAGCAGTTCTTC
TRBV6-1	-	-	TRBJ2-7	CASSDQVYEQYF	TGTGCCAGCAGTGATCAGGTCTACGAGCAGTACTTC
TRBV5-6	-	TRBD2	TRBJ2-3	CASSLPGLAGDYTDTQYF	TGTGCCAGCAGCCTCCCGGGACTAGCGGGTGATTACACAGATACGCAGTATTTT
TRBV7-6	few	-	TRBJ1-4	CASSIRGANEKLFF	TGTGCCAGCAGCATACGGGGGGCTAATGAAAAACTGTTTTTT
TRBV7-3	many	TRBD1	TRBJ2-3	CASSSGQGADTQYF	TGTGCCAGCAGTTCGGGACAGGGGGCAGATACGCAGTATTTT
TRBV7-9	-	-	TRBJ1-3	CASTGQRDGNTIYF	TGTGCCAGCACCGGACAGAGAGACGGAAACACCATATATTTT
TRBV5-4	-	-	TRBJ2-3	CASSLVAGLGTDTQYF	TGTGCCAGCAGCTTGGTTGCGGGACTGGGCACAGATACGCAGTATTTT
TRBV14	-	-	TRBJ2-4	CASSQVSSSNIQYF	TGTGCCAGCAGCCAAGTCTCGTCTTCAAACATTCAGTACTTC
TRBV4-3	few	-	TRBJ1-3	CASSHSRNTIYF	TGCGCCAGCAGCCACAGCCGAAACACCATATATTTT
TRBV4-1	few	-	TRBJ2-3	CASSQDRGTEKIITDTQYF	TGCGCCAGCAGCCAAGATCGGGGGACGGAAAAGATAATCACAGATACGCAGTATTTT
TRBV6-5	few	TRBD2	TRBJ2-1	CASSRTLAGSYNEQFF	TGTGCCAGCAGTCGTACTCTAGCGGGATCGTACAATGAGCAGTTCTTC
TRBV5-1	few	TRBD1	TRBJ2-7	CASSSGQGTGEQYF	TGCGCCAGCAGCTCGGGACAGGGGACCGGCGAGCAGTACTTC
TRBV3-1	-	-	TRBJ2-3	CASSRETSGLTDTQYF	TGTGCCAGCAGCCGCGAGACTAGTGGGTTAACAGATACGCAGTATTTT
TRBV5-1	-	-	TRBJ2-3	CASSSVSSTTRTDTQYF	TGCGCCAGCAGCAGCGTCTCTAGCACCACTAGGACAGATACGCAGTATTTT
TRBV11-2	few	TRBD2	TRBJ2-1	CASSPSLSGALNEQFF	TGTGCCAGCAGCCCTAGCCTCAGCGGGGCCCTCAATGAGCAGTTCTTC
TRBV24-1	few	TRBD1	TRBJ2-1	CATSDRGQGYNEQFF	TGTGCCACCAGTGACCGGGGACAGGGCTACAATGAGCAGTTCTTC
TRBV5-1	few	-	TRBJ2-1	CASSLGTQGSEQFF	TGCGCCAGCAGCCTCGGGACGCAGGGTAGTGAGCAGTTCTTC
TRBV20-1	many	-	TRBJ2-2	CSATLAWTGELFF	TGCAGTGCGACTCTAGCGTGGACCGGGGAGCTGTTTTTT
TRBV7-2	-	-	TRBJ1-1	CASSFLSAPGDEAFF	TGTGCCAGCAGCTTCTTGTCGGCACCAGGGGATGAAGCTTTCTTT
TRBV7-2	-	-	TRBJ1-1	CASTVGRGNTEAFF	TGTGCCAGCACCGTTGGGAGGGGAAACACTGAAGCTTTCTTT
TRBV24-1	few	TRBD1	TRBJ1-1	CATSDFGPGGQSLMNTEAFF	TGTGCCACCAGTGATTTTGGGCCCGGGGGACAGAGCCTTATGAACACTGAAGCTTTCTTT
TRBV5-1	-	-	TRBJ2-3	CASSLSSLIGTDTQYF	TGCGCCAGCAGCTTGTCTAGTCTTATCGGCACAGATACGCAGTATTTT
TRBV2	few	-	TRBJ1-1	CATDEGYTEAFF	TGTGCCACCGACGAGGGGTACACTGAAGCCTTCTTT
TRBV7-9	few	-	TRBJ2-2	CASSTWTYTGELFF	TGTGCCAGCAGCACCTGGACCTACACCGGGGAGCTGTTTTTT
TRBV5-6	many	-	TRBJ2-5	CASSLYLPGETQYF	TGTGCCAGCAGCTTGTACCTCCCAGGGGAGACCCAGTACTTC
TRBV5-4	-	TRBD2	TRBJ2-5	CASAAGGQEETQYF	TGTGCCAGTGCGGCGGGGGGCCAAGAAGAGACCCAGTACTTC
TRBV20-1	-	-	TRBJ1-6	CSARDRIRGALTPLHF	TGCAGTGCTAGAGACCGAATCCGGGGGGCATTGACACCCCTCCACTTT
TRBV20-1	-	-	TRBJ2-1	CSAAGTTIYNEQFF	TGCAGTGCTGCCGGGACCACCATCTACAATGAGCAGTTCTTC
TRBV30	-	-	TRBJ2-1	CAWIPQGLAASYNEQFF	TGTGCCTGGATCCCACAGGGGCTAGCGGCCTCCTACAATGAGCAGTTCTTC